This T cell receptor (beta chain) was retrieved from a study of blood T cell repertoires in COVID-19. Across the study: Material from acute and convalescent COVID-19 was sourced from the United States, Italy and Spain.

Per the authors' pipeline: Counts of nucleated cells, estimated from reference gene primer amplification, were obtained. The protocol was immunoSEQ multiplex PCR, while the TCRdb copy is restricted to in-frame clones and leaves out a portion. The V and J calls and clone size come from that table; D and trimming were worked out from the DNA. The sample holds 250,000 to 300,000 clones, about nine tenths seen once. Germline CDR1 and CDR2: MDHEN and SYDVKM. Trimming removed 6 bases at V and 0 bases at J, with 3 bases between. The CDR3 totals 12 residues. The J gene is TRBJ1-5, the V gene TRBV28; D is undetermined. Material: peripheral blood. This TCR was sampled from a woman in her thirties with COVID-19, enrolled during active disease. The CDR3 nucleotides read TGTGCCAGCAGCCATAGCAATCAGCCCCAGCATTTT. This codes for CASSHSNQPQHF.